This T cell receptor beta chain was captured by sequencing in a study of blood T cell repertoires in COVID-19. Study summary: The United States, Italy and Spain were the sources of the acute and convalescent COVID-19 samples.

The CDR3 runs 15 residues. Germline loops: CDR1 SGHVS, CDR2 FNYEAQ. Trimming left V 2 bases short and J 2 bases short, with 10 bases between. Data came from immunoSEQ multiplex PCR; TCRdb stores just in-frame clones and leaves some out. This sample has roughly 84,000 clones, with approximately 80% found just once. This TCR was recovered from a woman of 80 years or more with acute or convalescent COVID-19. This sequence joins TRBV7-6 and TRBJ2-1; the D is unclear. Input material: peripheral blood. The CDR3 DNA sequence: TGTGCCAGCAGCTTACCTCAGGCGACCTACAATGAGCAGTTCTTC. This encodes CASSLPQATYNEQFF.